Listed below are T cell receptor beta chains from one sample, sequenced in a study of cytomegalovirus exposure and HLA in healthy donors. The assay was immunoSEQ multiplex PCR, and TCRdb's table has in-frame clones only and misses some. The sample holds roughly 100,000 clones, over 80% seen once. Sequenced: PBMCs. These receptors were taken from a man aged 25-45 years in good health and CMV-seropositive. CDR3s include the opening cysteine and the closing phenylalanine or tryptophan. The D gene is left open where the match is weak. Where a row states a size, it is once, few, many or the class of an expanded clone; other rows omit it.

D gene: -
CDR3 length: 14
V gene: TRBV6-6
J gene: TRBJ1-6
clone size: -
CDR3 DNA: TGTGCCAGCAGTTACTCGGAGGGGCGATCACCCCTCCACTTT
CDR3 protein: CASSYSEGRSPLHF

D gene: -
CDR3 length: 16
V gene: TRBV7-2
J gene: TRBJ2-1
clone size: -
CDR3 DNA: TGTGCCAGCAGCTTAGTAAAACTAGTGGCACACAATGAGCAGTTCTTC
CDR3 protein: CASSLVKLVAHNEQFF

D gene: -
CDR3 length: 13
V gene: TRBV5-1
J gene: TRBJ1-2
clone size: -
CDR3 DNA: TGCGCCAGCAGCCCCTTTGGGAGAGATGGCTACACCTTC
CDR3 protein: CASSPFGRDGYTF

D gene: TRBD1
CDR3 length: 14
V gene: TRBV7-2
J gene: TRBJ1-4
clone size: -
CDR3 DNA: TGTGCCAGTGGATTGACAGGGATTAATGAAAAACTGTTTTTT
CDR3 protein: CASGLTGINEKLFF

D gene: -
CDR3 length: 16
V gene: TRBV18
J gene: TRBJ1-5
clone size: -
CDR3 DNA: TGTGCCAGCTCACCACAAGGTGCAGGTAACTCTCAGCCCCAGCATTTT
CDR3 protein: CASSPQGAGNSQPQHF

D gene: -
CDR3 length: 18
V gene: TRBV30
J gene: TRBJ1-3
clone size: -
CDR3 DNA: TGTGCCTGGAGTGTGAAGGGGCGGGGGGCTCTCTCTGGAAACACCATATATTTT
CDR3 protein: CAWSVKGRGALSGNTIYF

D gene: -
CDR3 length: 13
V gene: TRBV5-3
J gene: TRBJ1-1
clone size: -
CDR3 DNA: TGTGCCAGAAGCTTGGGTTGCCGTTACGGGGCTTTCTTT
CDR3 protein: CARSLGCRYGAFF

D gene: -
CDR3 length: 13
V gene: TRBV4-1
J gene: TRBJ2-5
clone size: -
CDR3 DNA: TGCGCCAGCAGCCAATTTCGGGGAGAGACCCAGTACTTC
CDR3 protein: CASSQFRGETQYF

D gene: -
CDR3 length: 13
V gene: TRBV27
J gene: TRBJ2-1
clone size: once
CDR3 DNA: TGTGCCAGCAGTTCCTCGTCGGACAATGAGCAGTTCTTC
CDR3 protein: CASSSSSDNEQFF

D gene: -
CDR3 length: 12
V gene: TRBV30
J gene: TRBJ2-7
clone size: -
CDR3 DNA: TGTGCCTGGAGCGGCGGGATCTACGAGCAGTACTTC
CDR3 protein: CAWSGGIYEQYF

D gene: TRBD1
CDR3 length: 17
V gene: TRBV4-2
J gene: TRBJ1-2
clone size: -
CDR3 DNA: TGTGCCAGCAGCCAGAGGGAAGGGGGCCCCTTTATCTATGGCTACACCTTC
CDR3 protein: CASSQREGGPFIYGYTF

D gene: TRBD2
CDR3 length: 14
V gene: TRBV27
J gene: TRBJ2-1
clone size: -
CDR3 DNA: TGTGCCACCTCAGGACTAGCGGACCACAATGAGCAGTTCTTC
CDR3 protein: CATSGLADHNEQFF

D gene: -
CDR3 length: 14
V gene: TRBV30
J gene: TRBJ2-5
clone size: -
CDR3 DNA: TGTGCCTGGAGTCAGATCTCCCCCCAGGAGACCCAGTACTTC
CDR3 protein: CAWSQISPQETQYF

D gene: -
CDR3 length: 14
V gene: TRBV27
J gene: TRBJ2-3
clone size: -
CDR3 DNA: TGTGCCAGCAGTTTATTAGATAGCACAGATACGCAGTATTTT
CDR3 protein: CASSLLDSTDTQYF

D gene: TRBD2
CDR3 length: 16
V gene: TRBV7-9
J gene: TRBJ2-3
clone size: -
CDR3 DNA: TGTGCCAGCAGACTCTTAGCGGGGGGGCCCACAGATACGCAGTATTTT
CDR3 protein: CASRLLAGGPTDTQYF

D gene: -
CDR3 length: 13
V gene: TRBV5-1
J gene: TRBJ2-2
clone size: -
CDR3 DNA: TGCGCCAGCGATAACGACAGCACCGGGGAGCTGTTTTTT
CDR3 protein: CASDNDSTGELFF

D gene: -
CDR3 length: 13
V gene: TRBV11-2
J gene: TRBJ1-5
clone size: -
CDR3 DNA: TGTGCCAGCAGCACAGACATGAATCAGCCCCAGCATTTT
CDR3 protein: CASSTDMNQPQHF

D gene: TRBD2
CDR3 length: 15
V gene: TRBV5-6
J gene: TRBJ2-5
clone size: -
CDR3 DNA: TGTGCCAGCAGCTTGGAGCGGGGGAACCAAGAGACCCAGTACTTC
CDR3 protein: CASSLERGNQETQYF

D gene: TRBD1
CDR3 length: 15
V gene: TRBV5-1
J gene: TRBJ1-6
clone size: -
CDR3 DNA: TGCGCCAGCAGCCTAAGGGACAGGGGTTATTCACCCCTCCACTTT
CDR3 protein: CASSLRDRGYSPLHF

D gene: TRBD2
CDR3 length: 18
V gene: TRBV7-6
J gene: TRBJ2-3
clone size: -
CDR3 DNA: TGTGCCAGCAGCTTAGCGGAGACTAGCGGGGGGGCCGCAGATACGCAGTATTTT
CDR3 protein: CASSLAETSGGAADTQYF

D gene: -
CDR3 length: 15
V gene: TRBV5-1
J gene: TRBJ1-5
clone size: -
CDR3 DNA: TGCGCCAGCAGCCCTACAGGGACGAGCAATCAGCCCCAGCATTTT
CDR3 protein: CASSPTGTSNQPQHF

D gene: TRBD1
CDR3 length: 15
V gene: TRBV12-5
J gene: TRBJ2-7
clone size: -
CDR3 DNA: TGTGCTAGTGCCTTTGACAGGGGGGTCAGGTACGAGCAGTACTTC
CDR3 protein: CASAFDRGVRYEQYF

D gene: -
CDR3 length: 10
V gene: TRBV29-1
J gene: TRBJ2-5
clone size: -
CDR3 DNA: TGCAGCGTAGCTACGGAGACCCAGTACTTC
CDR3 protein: CSVATETQYF

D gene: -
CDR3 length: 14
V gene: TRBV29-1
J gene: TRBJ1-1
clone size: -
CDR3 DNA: TGCAGCGTTGGGACAAACCCGACGAACACTGAAGCTTTCTTT
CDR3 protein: CSVGTNPTNTEAFF

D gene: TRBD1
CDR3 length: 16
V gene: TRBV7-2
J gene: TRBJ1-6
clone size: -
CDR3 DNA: TGTGCCAGCAGCTTAGGGGGACAGGTCCCTAATTCACCCCTCCACTTT
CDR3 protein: CASSLGGQVPNSPLHF

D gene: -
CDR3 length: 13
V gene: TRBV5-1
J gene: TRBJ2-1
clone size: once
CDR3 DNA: TGCGCCAGCAGCTTGGCCGAGGGCTTAGAGCAGTTCTTC
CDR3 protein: CASSLAEGLEQFF

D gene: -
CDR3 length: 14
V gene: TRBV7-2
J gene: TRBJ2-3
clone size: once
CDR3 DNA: TGTGCCAGCAGCTTAACTAGGGCCATGGATACGCAGTATTTT
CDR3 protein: CASSLTRAMDTQYF

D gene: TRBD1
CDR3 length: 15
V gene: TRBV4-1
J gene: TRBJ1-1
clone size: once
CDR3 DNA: TGCGCCAGCAGCCAAGATAAGGGGGCGAGGGCTGAAGCTTTCTTT
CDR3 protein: CASSQDKGARAEAFF

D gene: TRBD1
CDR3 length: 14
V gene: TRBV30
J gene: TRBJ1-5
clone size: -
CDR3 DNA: TGTGCCTGGACCCCGGGACAGGGGGCCCGGCCCCAGCATTTT
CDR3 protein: CAWTPGQGARPQHF

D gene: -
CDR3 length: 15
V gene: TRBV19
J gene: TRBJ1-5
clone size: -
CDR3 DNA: TGTGCCAGTAGTGTAGTAAGTCAGGGCAATCAGCCCCAGCATTTT
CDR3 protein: CASSVVSQGNQPQHF

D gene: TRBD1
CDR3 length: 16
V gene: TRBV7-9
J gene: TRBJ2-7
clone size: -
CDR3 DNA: TGTGCCAGCAGCTTACCCGGACAGGGCCTTTCCTACGAGCAGTACTTC
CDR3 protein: CASSLPGQGLSYEQYF

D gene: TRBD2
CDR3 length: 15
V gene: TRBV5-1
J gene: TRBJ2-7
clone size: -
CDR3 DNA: TGCGCCAGCAGCTTGGGATTTGCGGGGGGCTACGAGCAGTACTTC
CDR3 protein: CASSLGFAGGYEQYF

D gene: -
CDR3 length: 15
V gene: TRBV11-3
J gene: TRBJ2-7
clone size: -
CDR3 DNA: TGTGCCAGCAGCACTAGCTTCGGGGGACAGTACGAGCAGTACTTC
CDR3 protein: CASSTSFGGQYEQYF

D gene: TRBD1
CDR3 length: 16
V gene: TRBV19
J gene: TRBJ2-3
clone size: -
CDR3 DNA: TGTGCCAGTAGTACCCGGGACAGGGGGCATCAAGATACGCAGTATTTT
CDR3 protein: CASSTRDRGHQDTQYF

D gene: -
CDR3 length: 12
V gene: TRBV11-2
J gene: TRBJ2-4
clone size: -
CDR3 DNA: TGTGCCAGCAGCTTAGATCTGAACATTCAGTACTTC
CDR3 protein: CASSLDLNIQYF

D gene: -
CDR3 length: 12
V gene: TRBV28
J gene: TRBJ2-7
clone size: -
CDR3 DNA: TGTGCCAGCAGTCTCGTCCCCCTCGAGCAGTACTTC
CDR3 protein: CASSLVPLEQYF

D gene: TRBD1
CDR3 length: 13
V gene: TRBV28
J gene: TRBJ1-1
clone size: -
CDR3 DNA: TGTGCCAGCAAGACAGGGGAAAACACTGAAGCTTTCTTT
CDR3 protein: CASKTGENTEAFF

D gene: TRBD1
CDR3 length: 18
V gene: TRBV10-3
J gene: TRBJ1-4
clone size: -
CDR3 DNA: TGTGCCATCAGTGCCGGGACAGGAAAACGACACACCTCGGAAAAACTGTTTTTT
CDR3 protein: CAISAGTGKRHTSEKLFF

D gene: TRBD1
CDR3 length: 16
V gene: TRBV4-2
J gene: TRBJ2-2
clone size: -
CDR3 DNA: TGTGCCAGCAGCCTCATACAGGGGGGGAACACCGGGGAGCTGTTTTTT
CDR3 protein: CASSLIQGGNTGELFF

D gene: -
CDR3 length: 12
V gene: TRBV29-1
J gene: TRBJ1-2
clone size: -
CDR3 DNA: TGCAGCGTGAGCACGGGGAGGAGTGGCTACACCTTC
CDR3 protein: CSVSTGRSGYTF

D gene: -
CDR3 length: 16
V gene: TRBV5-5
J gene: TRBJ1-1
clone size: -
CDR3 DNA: TGTGCCAGCAGCTCATACAGGTTGCCCGAGAACACTGAAGCTTTCTTT
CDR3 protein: CASSSYRLPENTEAFF

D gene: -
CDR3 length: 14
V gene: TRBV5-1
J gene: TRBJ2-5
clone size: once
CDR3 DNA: TGCGCCAGCACGGCTTCCACAGGGAAAGAGACCCAGTACTTC
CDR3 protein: CASTASTGKETQYF